This T cell receptor (beta chain) was retrieved from a study of blood T cells in healthy people across ages. Germline lookup yields CDR1 DFQATT and CDR2 SNEGSKA (reference sequence). CDR3 length: 19 amino acids. Trimming pared 3 bases from V and 2 bases from J, leaving 26 bases between. PCR was performed a second time for roughly 6 to 12 cycles using a sample-barcoded 5' primer and a J-beta primer mix. MiXCR, applied by TCRdb to the 5' RACE reads, yields one record per CDR3 protein. The profile covers about 1.6 million distinct CDR3 sequences, with approximately 32% appearing a single time and roughly 12% taken by the ten largest. At least 5.5 micrograms of total RNA were extracted per sample.

The sequenced sample was blood. The receptor's source is a woman aged 30 to 39 in good health. The chain combines TRBV20-1 with TRBJ1-3, with TRBD1 as a possible D gene (5 bases). The CDR3: CSARGLRPGDPRPGNTIYF. The CDR3 DNA reads TGCAGTGCTAGGGGACTCCGACCCGGGGACCCCCGTCCTGGAAACACCATATATTTT.